The 28 T cell receptor beta chains given below trace back to one sample, sequenced in a study of tumor-infiltrating lymphocytes in primary liver carcinoma. With a constant-region primer, TCR beta cDNA was made from approximately 500 ng of total RNA. Libraries of TCR beta came from three nested multiplex PCR rounds with slightly modified ARM-PCR. The study ran its first two PCR rounds for approximately 10 cycles each, using TRBV1-TRBV30 forward primers and a C-beta reverse primer. TCRdb reprocessed the multiplex PCR reads via MiXCR and lists one record per CDR3 protein. The sample records about 20,000 distinct CDR3 sequences, 60% to 85% being singletons. The tissue used was unsorted bulk material of roughly 17-33 mg. RNA and DNA were co-extracted from it with the AllPrep DNA/RNA mini kit. The sequenced sample was liver tumor tissue from sampling region 4. Subset denoted: tumor region T4, right-lateral pole. These receptors were taken from a woman in her twenties or thirties with primary liver carcinoma and hepatitis B virus infection.

Turning to this clonotype: An end of the junction differs from the germline gene, which may be a read error. This chain links TRBV7-9 with TRBJ1-2; TRBD1 might be the D (5 bases). The length of the CDR3 is 14 residues. Germline loops: CDR1 SEHNR, CDR2 FQNEAQ (reference sequence). The CDR3 protein is CASGLGGTSYGFTF. In DNA form, the CDR3 reads TGTGCCAGCGGCTTAGGTGGGACGTCTTATGGCTTCACCTTC.

A remark on this clonotype: Germline and junction disagree at one end, which may indicate a read error. The chain has TRBV6-5 and TRBJ1-6; D gene unclear. Germline V CDR1 and CDR2: MNHEY, SVGAGI. The CDR3 covers 16 residues. The CDR3 DNA reads TGTGATAGCAGTAAACAGTCTGCCATATATAATTCAGCCCTCCACTTT. Amino acids: CDSSKQSAIYNSALHF.

A few counts support this clonotype. The CDR3 end shows no conserved phenylalanine or tryptophan, and so a read error is likely. The chain joins TRBV29-1 to TRBJ2-7; D call uncertain. This CDR3 comprises 15 residues. V was shortened by 7 bases and J by 4 bases, with 23 bases between the two germline ends. The germline CDR1 and CDR2 sequences are SQVTM and ANQGSEA. The CDR3 reads CSATGEDKGYYEQYL. The DNA for the CDR3 is TGCAGCGCCACTGGGGAAGATAAGGGTTATTACGAGCAGTACTTA.

As to this clonotype: The conserved final phenylalanine or tryptophan is absent from the CDR3, which likely points to a read error. This chain links TRBV11-3 with TRBJ1-1; D ambiguous. Germline loops: CDR1 SGHNT, CDR2 YENEEA. The CDR3 has 14 amino acids. The CDR3 DNA sequence: TGTGCCAGCAACTTAAGAGTGGCGATCACTGAAGCTTTCTTA. It yields the protein CASNLRVAITEAFL.

As regards this clonotype: A read error may account for a junction end that differs from germline. The rearrangement links TRBV11-2 to TRBJ2-1; maybe TRBD1 (6 bases). CDR3 length: 15 residues. Germline V lookup: CDR1 SGHAT, CDR2 FQNNGV. The CDR3: CASSYKGQSENEQFF. CDR3 sequence (DNA): TGTGCTAGCAGCTATAAAGGACAGAGCGAAAATGAGCAGTTCTTC.

This chain joins TRBV6-1 and TRBJ1-3, with no clear D. This CDR3 has 15 amino acids. Trimming cost V 9 bases and J 0 bases, with 15 bases left between them. The germline CDR1 and CDR2 sequences are MNHNS and SASEGT. CDR3 region: CASNEGPNSGNTIYF. DNA for the CDR3: TGTGCCAGTAATGAAGGCCCCAACTCTGGAAACACCATATATTTT.

Details on this clonotype: Since the CDR3 does not end with the conserved phenylalanine or tryptophan, this likely comes from a read error. It is unclear where the CDR3 begins or ends on the DNA, so no DNA is shown, and the CDR3 is as TCRdb lists it. The chain uses TRBV4-3 and TRBJ2-1. Counting both end residues, the CDR3 totals 14 amino acids. CDR1 is LGHNA, CDR2 YSLEER, per germline. The CDR3 protein is CASSHTELINEQFL.

This chain uses TRBV5-4 with TRBJ2-5; D is undetermined. Germline CDR1 and CDR2: SGHNT and YYREEE (reference sequence). V lost 5 bases and J lost 2, with 16 bases in between. This CDR3 spans 15 amino acids. DNA for the CDR3: TGTGCCAGCAGTATATCCGACACGCCACAAGAGACCCAGTACTTC. Its protein is CASSISDTPQETQYF.

This clonotype has at least ten counts. V gene TRBV7-3 combines with J gene TRBJ2-2; D is possibly TRBD2 (6 bases). CDR1 is SGHTA and CDR2 is FQGTGA in the germline V gene. Trimming shortened V by 1 base and J by 1 base, and 7 bases separated the two germline ends. This CDR3 region has 15 residues. The CDR3 reads CASSLSGMNTGELFF. The CDR3 DNA follows: TGTGCCAGCAGCTTAAGCGGGATGAACACCGGGGAGCTGTTTTTT.

As for this clonotype: Since the CDR3 does not end with the conserved phenylalanine or tryptophan, this likely comes from a read error. The DNA is omitted, as the CDR3 cannot be located on it reliably, and the CDR3 follows TCRdb's listing. The chain employs TRBV5-4 and TRBJ2-1; TRBD2 is taken as the D call from the table, unchecked against the DNA. Inclusive of both ends, the CDR3 amounts to 12 amino acids. The germline V gene has CDR1 SGHNT and CDR2 YYREEE (reference sequence). Here the CDR3 reads CASSPGLAEWFS.

This clonotype has only a few counts. This clone may be a read error of a much larger clone one base away. V and J are TRBV13 and TRBJ2-1; perhaps TRBD2 as D (5 bases). The CDR3 covers 16 residues. Trimming cost V 2 bases and J 4 bases, with 15 bases left between them. Germline V gene sequence: CDR1 PRHDT, CDR2 FYEKMQ (reference sequence). The CDR3 protein is CASSLHQDCLYNEQFF. CDR3 nucleotide sequence: TGTGCCAGCAGCTTACATCAGGACTGCCTTTACAATGAGCAGTTCTTC.

This clonotype was counted at least ten times. The genes are TRBV2 and TRBJ1-1; no firm D call. Germline V gene lookup returns CDR1 SNHLY and CDR2 FYNNEI. The length of the CDR3 is 15 residues. V gave up 3 bases and J gave up 1 base, with 12 bases separating them. CDR3 loop: CASSDQWVSNTEAFF. For the CDR3, the DNA is TGTGCCAGCAGTGACCAATGGGTATCGAACACTGAAGCTTTCTTT.

J is TRBJ2-7 and V is TRBV28; 10 bases fit TRBD2. J was trimmed by 5 bases and V by 8 bases; bases with no gene match: 15. CDR1 and CDR2 (germline): MDHEN, SYDVKM. This CDR3 comprises 16 residues. The CDR3 loop reads CASFTSGITSNNEQYF. CDR3 nucleotide sequence: TGTGCCAGCTTCACTAGCGGGATAACCTCCAACAACGAGCAGTACTTC.

Remarks on this clonotype: Germline is not matched at one junction end, which may reflect a read error. The V and J genes are TRBV29-1 and TRBJ1-2; D is ambiguous. There are 12 residues in the CDR3. CDR1 and CDR2 (germline): SQVTM, ANQGSEA. Written as DNA, the CDR3 is TGCGGCGTTGTACCTTGGTGCGGCGACTACACCTTC. This gives the protein CGVVPWCGDYTF. Filled out from reference TRBV29-1 and TRBJ1-2, the complete variable domain reads SAVISQKPSRDICQRGTSLTIQCQVDSQVTMMFWYRQQPGQSLTLIATANQGSEATYESGFVIDKFPISRPNLTFSTLTVSNMSPEDSSIYLCGVVPWCGDYTFGSGTRLTVV.

The chain recombines TRBV30 with TRBJ2-1, with no clear D. CDR3 length equals 15 residues. Germline CDR1 GTSNPN, CDR2 SVGIG (reference sequence). V lost 2 bases, J lost 0 bases, and 11 bases lay in between. CDR3 bases: TGTGCCTGGAGTTGGGATCGCTCCTCCTACAATGAGCAGTTCTTC. It codes for CAWSWDRSSYNEQFF.

This sequence joins TRBV29-1 and TRBJ2-1; D gene uncertain. The V gene lost 7 bases and the J gene lost 11 bases, with 15 bases spanning the gap. This CDR3 is built from 11 residues. Germline V lookup: CDR1 SQVTM, CDR2 ANQGSEA. In nucleotides, the CDR3 is TGCAGCGCCCTAAGGGTCTACAAGCAGTTCTTC. This sequence encodes CSALRVYKQFF.

Points on this clonotype: Lacking the conserved final phenylalanine or tryptophan, this CDR3 likely reflects a read error. The V and J genes are TRBV28 and TRBJ2-7; a weak D match, TRBD2 (5 bases). Germline CDR1 MDHEN, CDR2 SYDVKM. The CDR3 is 12 residues long. Trimming pared 9 bases from V and 3 bases from J, leaving 12 bases between. CDR3 coding DNA: TGTGCCAGTAGCGAATCCTTCTACGAGCAGTACTTA. Its translation: CASSESFYEQYL.

Note on this clonotype: An end of the junction does not agree with germline; a read error may underlie this. The J gene is TRBJ2-3, the V gene TRBV9; TRBD2 might be the D (5 bases). Germline V gives CDR1 SGDLS, CDR2 YYNGEE. The length of the CDR3 is 20 residues. Written as DNA, the CDR3 is TGTGCCAGCGGCGTAAACCCCTCCCTTTACCGGGGATCTCCCCATCATACGCAGTATTTT. The encoded protein is CASGVNPSLYRGSPHHTQYF.

This clonotype was seen a few times. The final CDR3 position lacks the conserved phenylalanine or tryptophan, pointing to a likely read error. It is unclear where the CDR3 begins or ends on the DNA, so no DNA is shown, and the CDR3 is as TCRdb lists it. The V gene is TRBV6-5, the J gene TRBJ2-7; the D segment call TRBD2 is taken from the table without a DNA check. CDR1 MNHEY and CDR2 SVGAGI come from the germline V gene. The CDR3 contains 11 residues when both ends are counted. The CDR3 loop is CASRGPREQYI.

CDR3 sequence reads: CASNFGGTWNEQFF. The CDR3, as DNA: TGTGCCAGCAACTTCGGGGGAACGTGGAATGAGCAGTTCTTC. V usage is TRBV11-2 and J usage is TRBJ2-1, with D maybe TRBD2 (6 bases). Trimming removed 7 bases at V and 7 bases at J, with 17 bases between. This CDR3 has 14 residues. Germline assignment: CDR1 SGHAT and CDR2 FQNNGV.

The CDR3, as DNA: TGTGCCAGCAGCAAAGCAAGGGACAGATCCAAAAACATTCAGTACTTC. Protein sequence: CASSKARDRSKNIQYF. V and J are TRBV11-1 and TRBJ2-4, with 7 bases identical to TRBD1. Germline CDR1 SGHAT, CDR2 FQDESV (reference sequence). V lost 5 bases to trimming and J lost 2 bases; unmatched junction nucleotides: 9. The CDR3 is 16 residues long.

The genes are TRBV29-1 and TRBJ2-1; D possibly corresponds to TRBD2 (5 bases). Germline V gene sequence: CDR1 SQVTM, CDR2 ANQGSEA. The V end lost 7 bases, the J end lost 7 bases, and 17 bases lay between the germline ends. The CDR3 is 13 residues long. The CDR3 protein is CSATRDATNEQFF. DNA for the CDR3: TGCAGCGCCACCCGGGATGCTACGAATGAGCAGTTCTTC.

In its sample, this clonotype was seen once. Since the CDR3 does not end with the conserved phenylalanine or tryptophan, this likely comes from a read error. It is unclear where the CDR3 begins or ends on the DNA, so no DNA is shown, and the CDR3 is as TCRdb lists it. The rearrangement uses TRBV29-1 and TRBJ1-1; the table names TRBD1, a call not compared with the DNA. Germline CDR1 reads SQVTM; CDR2 reads ANQGSEA. The CDR3 contains 12 residues when both ends are counted. CDR3: CSAETGSTETFY.

The chain recombines TRBV29-1 with TRBJ1-2; D gene unclear. The CDR3 is 12 residues long. V was pared by 6 bases and J by 14 bases, with 22 bases between. CDR1 and CDR2 from the germline V gene are SQVTM and ANQGSEA. CDR3 coding DNA: TGCAGCGTAGTCCATTGGGGTGGCGGCCATACCTTC. Protein sequence: CSVVHWGGGHTF.

A note on this clonotype: One junction end does not reproduce the germline sequence, and a read error may be involved. V gene TRBV11-3 combines with J gene TRBJ2-1; D is perhaps TRBD1 or TRBD2 (6 bases each). The CDR3 loop spans 17 amino acids. The germline gives CDR1 SGHNT, CDR2 YENEEA. DNA for the CDR3: TGTGCCAGCAGCTTAGATCTGGCAGGGGACTCCTGCAATGAGCAGTTCTTC. Translating gives CASSLDLAGDSCNEQFF.

A note on this clonotype: The junction does not match germline at one end; this may be a read error. The CDR3 here is CARSPGTGTDTQYF. The CDR3 nucleotides read TGTGCCCGGAGTCCGGGGACGGGTACAGATACGCAGTATTTT. The chain links TRBV30 to TRBJ2-3; D may correspond to TRBD1 or TRBD2 (5 bases each). Germline CDR1 is GTSNPN and CDR2 is SVGIG (reference sequence). The CDR3 has 14 residues. Supplemented by reference TRBV30 and TRBJ2-3, the full variable domain reads SQTIHQWPATLVQPVGSPLSLECTVEGTSNPNLYWYRQAAGRGLQLLFYSVGIGQISSEVPQNLSASRPQDRQFILSSKKLLLSDSGFYLCARSPGTGTDTQYFGPGTRLTVL.

Notes on this clonotype: This is likely a read error, given that the CDR3 carries no conserved phenylalanine or tryptophan at its end. The chain combines TRBV19 with TRBJ2-2; D is possibly TRBD2 (6 bases). This CDR3 comprises 16 residues. The germline gives CDR1 LNHDA, CDR2 SQIVND (reference sequence). The CDR3 bases are TGTGACAGTAAAATGAGGCCAGCGGGCACCACCGGGGAGCTGTTTCTT. Protein product: CDSKMRPAGTTGELFL.

The V and J genes are TRBV4-1 and TRBJ2-1, with TRBD2 matching over 11 bases. The CDR3 totals 17 residues. Trimming removed 3 bases from V and 0 bases from J; junction bases left unmatched: 4. Germline CDR1 is MGHRA and CDR2 is YSYEKL. The CDR3 DNA reads TGCGCCAGCAGCCATAGACTAGCGGGGAGCTCCTACAATGAGCAGTTCTTC. This translates into CASSHRLAGSSYNEQFF.